The sequence of this T cell receptor beta chain was determined in a study of T cell repertoires in cytomegalovirus infection. The CDR3 is 15 amino acids. Germline V gene sequence: CDR1 LGHNA, CDR2 YNFKEQ. The ends lost 8 bases at V and 5 bases at J; junction bases unmatched: 12. Many counts were recorded for this clonotype. Each CDR3 protein gets one entry after TCRdb re-called the reads with MiXCR. This table holds 250,000 or so distinct CDR3 sequences, around 15% found once. The chain employs TRBV4-2 and TRBJ2-5; 9 nucleotides line up with TRBD1. Input material: CD8+ T cells from PBMCs. This sequence originates from a human donor in good health (CMV status not recorded). Some clones in this sample may be carry-over from other donors' samples. The CDR3 bases are TGTGCCAGCCAGCCGGACAGGGGAGGAGGGGAGACCCAGTACTTC. Protein sequence: CASQPDRGGGETQYF.